The 30 T cell receptor beta chains given below trace back to one sample, sequenced in a study of OX40 agonist ivuxolimab in advanced cancers. Clones were sequenced by immunoSEQ multiplex PCR, and TCRdb holds only the in-frame ones, with some missing. This table has about 58,000 clones, about 76% appearing once. The specimen was CD4+ or CD8+ T cells sorted from blood, collected in a trial of the OX40 agonist ivuxolimab. Receptor source: an adult with an advanced solid tumor such as melanoma, head and neck, liver or kidney cancer.

The J gene is TRBJ2-3, the V gene TRBV10-2; D gene uncertain. The CDR3 runs 11 residues. Between the trimmed V and J ends, which lost 6 bases and 6 bases, there was a span of 7 bases. The germline V gene encodes CDR1 WSHSY and CDR2 SAAADI. CDR3 amino acids: CASSEGDTQYF. The CDR3, as DNA: TGCGCCAGCAGCGAAGGGGATACGCAGTATTTT.

This clone was found once. This chain links TRBV5-6 with TRBJ2-1; D is unresolved. V was pared by 2 bases and J by 7 bases, with 4 bases between. This CDR3 contains 11 residues. Germline CDR1 is SGHDT and CDR2 is YYEEEE. CDR3 nucleotide sequence: TGTGCCAGCAGCTTAAGGAATGAGCAGTTCTTC. The encoded protein is CASSLRNEQFF.

The chain links TRBV2 to TRBJ2-1; 10 bases map to TRBD1. The CDR3 consists of 15 residues. Trimming took 7 bases from V and 4 from J; bases not matched to a gene: 7. Per germline, CDR1 SNHLY and CDR2 FYNNEI. In DNA form, the CDR3 reads TGTGCCAGCAAGACAGACAGGGGGCTTTACAATGAGCAGTTCTTC. Its translation is CASKTDRGLYNEQFF.

The genes are TRBV15 and TRBJ1-4; no clear D gene. The germline CDR1 and CDR2 sequences are LNHNV and YYDKDF (reference sequence). V shed 0 bases and J shed 12 bases, with 11 bases lying between them. This CDR3 spans 13 amino acids. The CDR3 nucleotides read TGTGCCACCAGCAGAGATGGAGCTGGGGAACTGTTTTTT. This encodes CATSRDGAGELFF.

The V and J genes are TRBV5-6 and TRBJ1-2; D gene unclear. Germline loops: CDR1 SGHDT, CDR2 YYEEEE. The germline V and J ends were trimmed by 8 bases and 2 bases, with 10 bases remaining between them. This CDR3 is built from 12 residues. As DNA, the CDR3 is TGTGCCAGTCACCTAGAGAACTATGGCTACACCTTC. Translation: CASHLENYGYTF.

The rearrangement uses TRBV11-2 and TRBJ2-3, with unresolved D. The germline CDR1 and CDR2 sequences are SGHAT and FQNNGV. V was shortened by 5 bases and J by 7 bases, with 7 bases between the two germline ends. This CDR3 contains 11 residues. The CDR3 DNA sequence: TGTGCCAGCAGCCGAGCCAATACGCAGTATTTT. Translating gives CASSRANTQYF.

The rearrangement joins TRBV6-5 to TRBJ2-1, with D possibly being TRBD1 (6 bases). CDR3 length: 14 residues. The ends were cut back, 6 bases at V and 5 bases at J, with 14 bases in the middle. In germline, CDR1 is MNHEY, CDR2 SVGAGI. CDR3 DNA sequence: TGTGCCAGCAGCAGAGGACAGTTCCACAATGAGCAGTTCTTC. Translating it yields CASSRGQFHNEQFF.

The chain employs TRBV7-9 and TRBJ1-1, with D tentatively TRBD1 (5 bases). Trimming cost V 2 bases and J 1 base, with 11 bases left between them. The CDR3 is 15 amino acids. CDR1 SEHNR and CDR2 FQNEAQ come from the germline V gene (reference sequence). The CDR3 DNA reads TGTGCCAGCAGCTTACCCACAGGAGGGAACACTGAAGCTTTCTTT. It encodes CASSLPTGGNTEAFF.

V gene TRBV11-1 combines with J gene TRBJ1-2, with no clear D. The CDR3 loop spans 13 amino acids. V dropped 4 bases and J dropped 0 bases, with 6 bases sitting between them. Germline assignment: CDR1 SGHAT and CDR2 FQDESV (reference sequence). The CDR3 loop is CASSSLSNYGYTF. The DNA of the CDR3 is TGTGCCAGCAGCTCCCTGTCTAACTATGGCTACACCTTC.

V and J are TRBV7-3 and TRBJ2-3, with D perhaps TRBD2 (6 bases). The V gene lost 1 base and the J gene lost 4 bases, with 15 bases spanning the gap. Germline assignment: CDR1 SGHTA and CDR2 FQGTGA. The CDR3 consists of 16 residues. CDR3 region: CASSLMGRDGSDTQYF. The DNA of the CDR3 is TGTGCCAGCAGCTTAATGGGGCGGGACGGGTCAGATACGCAGTATTTT.

This rearrangement joins TRBV5-1 to TRBJ1-1; D not certain. Trimming stripped 0 bases from V and 5 bases from J, with 5 bases between. Germline V lookup: CDR1 SGHRS, CDR2 YFSETQ. The CDR3 totals 12 residues. The CDR3 region has the DNA TGCGCCAGCAGCTTGGATTCGACTGAAGCTTTCTTT. Translation gives CASSLDSTEAFF.

The chain recombines TRBV7-3 with TRBJ2-5; the match to TRBD2 covers 9 bases. V lost 5 bases and J lost 3; bases outside the gene matches: 7. CDR1 is SGHTA, CDR2 FQGTGA, per germline. The CDR3 consists of 15 residues. The CDR3 loop is CASSPAGLAKETQYF. The CDR3, as DNA: TGTGCCAGCAGCCCCGCGGGACTAGCCAAAGAGACCCAGTACTTC.

This chain joins TRBV30 and TRBJ2-7; D unresolved. The V and J ends lost 6 bases and 6 bases respectively, with 12 bases between them. There are 11 residues in the CDR3. The germline V gene has CDR1 GTSNPN and CDR2 SVGIG (reference sequence). The CDR3 bases are TGTGCCTGTCAACAATACTTCGAGCAGTACTTC. It is translated as CACQQYFEQYF.

The chain joins TRBV27 to TRBJ2-6; D could derive from TRBD1 or TRBD2 (5 bases each). Trimming pared 4 bases from V and 1 base from J, leaving 5 bases between. The CDR3 length is 14 residues. CDR1 is MNHEY, CDR2 SMNVEV, per germline (reference sequence). The CDR3, as DNA: TGTGCCAGCAGTTGGGGGTCTGGGGCCAACGTCCTGACTTTC. Translation: CASSWGSGANVLTF.

The rearrangement joins TRBV27 to TRBJ2-1; 12 nucleotides match TRBD2. CDR1 and CDR2 (germline): MNHEY, SMNVEV (reference sequence). This CDR3 is 15 amino acids long. V lost 5 bases and J lost 6; bases outside the gene matches: 5. CDR3 residues: CASSRLAGALNEQFF. Here the CDR3 DNA reads TGTGCCAGCAGTAGACTAGCGGGAGCGCTCAATGAGCAGTTCTTC.

This rearrangement joins TRBV4-2 to TRBJ2-5; D not resolved. V lost 1 base and J 5 bases, leaving 5 bases between the germline ends. The CDR3 has 12 amino acids. Germline CDR1 and CDR2: LGHNA and YNFKEQ. The CDR3 protein is CASSQGAETQYF. The CDR3, as DNA: TGTGCCAGCAGCCAAGGGGCGGAGACCCAGTACTTC.

The chain joins TRBV9 to TRBJ2-3, with no clear D. The CDR3 spans 11 residues. CDR1 and CDR2 from the germline V gene are SGDLS and YYNGEE. The V and J ends lost 0 bases and 6 bases respectively, with 2 bases between them. CDR3 DNA: TGTGCCAGCAGCGTAGCCGATACGCAGTATTTT. This encodes CASSVADTQYF.

This chain links TRBV6-5 with TRBJ1-5, with a weak D call TRBD1 (6 bases). The CDR3 runs to 15 residues. CDR1 is MNHEY, CDR2 SVGAGI, per germline. Trimming shortened V by 5 bases and J by 3 bases, and 14 bases separated the two germline ends. The DNA of the CDR3 is TGTGCCAGCAGTCCGACCCGGGACACCAATCAGCCCCAGCATTTT. This encodes CASSPTRDTNQPQHF.

The gene calls are TRBV5-5 and TRBJ2-3; D perhaps matches TRBD1 (6 bases). Germline CDR1 is SGHKS and CDR2 is YYEKEE (reference sequence). The CDR3 consists of 16 residues. V shed 4 bases and J shed 1 base, with 16 bases lying between them. CDR3 coding DNA: TGTGCCAGCAGCACCCGACAGGAGTTGGGCACAGATACGCAGTATTTT. As protein: CASSTRQELGTDTQYF.

J is TRBJ2-5 and V is TRBV5-4, with 10 positions matching TRBD1. Unmatched junction bases numbered 6, after V lost 2 bases and J lost 5 bases. The germline V gene has CDR1 SGHNT and CDR2 YYREEE (reference sequence). The CDR3 covers 15 residues. The CDR3 is CASSFGTGDYETQYF. CDR3 in DNA: TGTGCCAGCAGCTTCGGGACAGGGGATTACGAGACCCAGTACTTC.

This rearrangement joins TRBV6-5 to TRBJ2-7; 10 bases map to TRBD1. With V trimmed by 7 bases and J by 4 bases, 10 bases remained unmatched. The germline gives CDR1 MNHEY, CDR2 SVGAGI. The CDR3 contains 15 residues. As DNA, the CDR3 is TGTGCCAGCACCTTAACCGGGACAGGGGAATACGAGCAGTACTTC. As protein: CASTLTGTGEYEQYF.

The rearrangement links TRBV7-8 to TRBJ2-2; possible D gene TRBD2, 6 bases. This CDR3 has 12 residues. CDR1 and CDR2 from the germline V gene are SGHVS and FQNEAQ. V was clipped by 5 bases and J by 9 bases, with 10 bases between them. CDR3 nucleotide sequence: TGTGCCAGCAGCCGCGGGGTCAGGGAGCTGTTTTTT. It specifies CASSRGVRELFF.

CDR3 region: CASSIRRESGNEQFF. The CDR3 nucleotides read TGTGCCAGTAGTATAAGGCGGGAGTCGGGCAATGAGCAGTTCTTC. V and J are TRBV19 and TRBJ2-1; TRBD2 aligns across 7 bases. The CDR3 has 15 residues. Germline V gene lookup returns CDR1 LNHDA and CDR2 SQIVND (reference sequence). V shed 2 bases, J shed 6 bases, and the junction held 7 bases outside the gene matches.

The V and J genes are TRBV29-1 and TRBJ2-2; D may be TRBD2 (5 bases). The CDR3 contains 13 residues. Germline values: CDR1 SQVTM, CDR2 ANQGSEA. V dropped 1 base and J dropped 7 bases, with 10 bases sitting between them. CDR3 coding DNA: TGCAGCGTTGAAGGACTAAGTGGCGGGGAGCTGTTTTTT. This translates into CSVEGLSGGELFF.

This clone turned up a few times. The chain carries TRBV30 and TRBJ1-2, with TRBD1 matching 10 bases. V lost 3 bases to trimming and J lost 8 bases; unmatched junction nucleotides: 12. Germline CDR1 GTSNPN, CDR2 SVGIG (reference sequence). This CDR3 contains 15 residues. CDR3 DNA sequence: TGTGCCTGGAGCCAAAAGGGACAGGGGCGTAGGGGCTACACCTTC. Its translation: CAWSQKGQGRRGYTF.

V usage is TRBV11-3 and J usage is TRBJ2-2, with no clear D. Trimming cost V 0 bases and J 4 bases, with 15 bases left between them. The CDR3 is made up of 17 amino acids. Per germline, CDR1 SGHNT and CDR2 YENEEA. CDR3: CASSLEKQATATGELFF. The CDR3 DNA is TGTGCCAGCAGCTTAGAGAAGCAGGCCACAGCCACCGGGGAGCTGTTTTTT.

The chain carries TRBV27 and TRBJ2-1; 11 bases are shared with TRBD2. The junction had 7 bases not matched to a gene; V was cut back by 6 bases and J by 6 bases. The CDR3 loop spans 15 amino acids. The germline V gene encodes CDR1 MNHEY and CDR2 SMNVEV (reference sequence). The CDR3 loop reads CASSDRLAGINEQFF. The CDR3 DNA follows: TGTGCCAGCAGCGATCGACTAGCGGGAATCAATGAGCAGTTCTTC.

This rearrangement joins TRBV7-9 to TRBJ1-2; unclear D gene. Between the trimmed V and J ends, which lost 1 base and 11 bases, there was a span of 11 bases. CDR3 length: 12 residues. From germline, CDR1 is SEHNR and CDR2 FQNEAQ (reference sequence). This CDR3 reads CASSLGADRYTF. In DNA, the CDR3 is TGTGCCAGCAGCTTAGGTGCCGATCGTTACACCTTC. Supplemented by reference TRBV7-9 and TRBJ1-2, the full variable domain reads DTGVSQNPRHKITKRGQNVTFRCDPISEHNRLYWYRQTLGQGPEFLTYFQNEAQLEKSRLLSDRFSAERPKGSFSTLEIQRTEQGDSAMYLCASSLGADRYTFGSGTRLTVV.

V gene TRBV6-1 combines with J gene TRBJ1-5; D is uncertain. Germline loops: CDR1 MNHNS, CDR2 SASEGT. Between the trimmed V and J ends, which lost 6 bases and 4 bases, there was a span of 10 bases. CDR3 length equals 13 residues. CDR3 amino acids: CASRETYNQPQHF. The CDR3 coding sequence is TGTGCCAGCAGAGAGACATATAATCAGCCCCAGCATTTT.

The V call is TRBV10-3, the J call TRBJ1-1, with unresolved D. There are 17 residues in the CDR3. The V gene's germline CDR1 is ENHRY and CDR2 SYGVKD. Trimming cost V 4 bases and J 8 bases, with 26 bases left between them. CDR3 residues: CAISARRSMVDGREAFF. The CDR3 nucleotides are TGTGCCATCAGTGCTCGAAGATCGATGGTGGACGGGAGGGAAGCTTTCTTT.